The subject of this entry is one TCR beta chain. Assay used: immunoSEQ multiplex PCR; TCRdb lists only in-frame clones, some missing. Altogether roughly 80,000 clones are present, 78% being singletons, with the ten largest covering approximately 15%. V was cut by 2 bases and J by 5 bases, with 6 bases left in between. The CDR3 is 12 residues long. Germline CDR1 SGHTA, CDR2 FQGNSA. The sample is drawn from a study of blood T cell repertoires in COVID-19. Study overall: Sample material is recorded as cDNA or gDNA derived from T cells, B-cell-depleted T cells, or PBMCs.

V gene TRBV7-2 combines with J gene TRBJ1-1; unclear D gene. This TCR was sampled from a human donor in a cohort sampled during active COVID-19. Material: peripheral blood. The CDR3 DNA follows: TGTGCCAGCAGCTTACTCAGGACTGAAGCTTTCTTT. It translates to CASSLLRTEAFF.